A selection of T cell receptor beta chains follows, all from one sample in a study of identical twins. MiXCR was run by TCRdb on the 5' RACE reads, yielding one entry per CDR3 protein. The sample has 450,000 to 650,000 distinct CDR3 sequences; around a tenth are singletons. These data were likewise used in another study, on yellow fever vaccine responses in identical twins.

The material sequenced was PBMCs. The receptors shown here come from a woman aged 18-30 years in good health. Both conserved end residues are part of each CDR3. The order of the fields is V gene, D gene, J gene, clone size, CDR3 protein, CDR3 DNA. The D gene is left open where the match is weak. Clone size appears in some rows only: once, few, many, or a class for an expanded clone.

v_call: TRBV4-3
d_call: -
j_call: TRBJ2-3
clone_size: many
cdr3_aa: CASSQEFTEADTQYF
cdr3_nt: TGCGCCAGCAGCCAAGAGTTTACAGAGGCAGATACGCAGTATTTT

v_call: TRBV27
d_call: TRBD1
j_call: TRBJ2-7
clone_size: many
cdr3_aa: CASSSGTGVEQYF
cdr3_nt: TGTGCCAGCAGTTCCGGGACAGGGGTCGAGCAGTACTTC

v_call: TRBV6-8
d_call: -
j_call: TRBJ2-2
clone_size: -
cdr3_aa: CASSYGTGNTGELFF
cdr3_nt: TGTGCCAGCAGTTACGGGACGGGGAACACCGGGGAGCTGTTTTTT

v_call: TRBV3-1
d_call: TRBD2
j_call: TRBJ2-5
clone_size: -
cdr3_aa: CASSQGPRGEAGAQYF
cdr3_nt: TGTGCCAGCAGCCAGGGGCCCCGGGGGGAAGCAGGAGCCCAGTACTTC

v_call: TRBV15
d_call: -
j_call: TRBJ1-6
clone_size: many
cdr3_aa: CATSQENSPLHF
cdr3_nt: TGTGCCACCAGTCAAGAGAATTCACCCCTCCACTTT

v_call: TRBV28
d_call: TRBD2
j_call: TRBJ2-1
clone_size: many
cdr3_aa: CAGNSGSKGNEQFF
cdr3_nt: TGTGCCGGCAATAGCGGGAGTAAAGGCAATGAGCAGTTCTTC

v_call: TRBV10-3
d_call: -
j_call: TRBJ1-2
clone_size: many
cdr3_aa: CAISESVGYTF
cdr3_nt: TGTGCCATCAGTGAGTCTGTTGGCTACACCTTC

v_call: TRBV10-3
d_call: -
j_call: TRBJ2-3
clone_size: -
cdr3_aa: CAISESTRKRDTQYF
cdr3_nt: TGTGCCATCAGTGAGTCGACACGGAAACGGGATACGCAGTATTTT

v_call: TRBV15
d_call: TRBD1
j_call: TRBJ2-7
clone_size: few
cdr3_aa: CATSRDRVIDEQYF
cdr3_nt: TGTGCCACCAGCAGGGACAGGGTTATCGACGAGCAGTACTTC

v_call: TRBV4-1
d_call: -
j_call: TRBJ2-6
clone_size: -
cdr3_aa: CASRPGGANVLTF
cdr3_nt: TGCGCCAGCCGCCCAGGGGGGGCCAACGTCCTGACTTTC

v_call: TRBV6-1
d_call: TRBD1
j_call: TRBJ1-1
clone_size: -
cdr3_aa: CASSRAGDRGYNTEAFF
cdr3_nt: TGTGCCAGCAGTCGGGCCGGGGACAGGGGATACAACACTGAAGCTTTCTTT

v_call: TRBV20-1
d_call: -
j_call: TRBJ2-7
clone_size: many
cdr3_aa: CSASSGSSYEQYF
cdr3_nt: TGCAGTGCTAGTTCTGGGAGCTCCTACGAGCAGTACTTC

v_call: TRBV20-1
d_call: TRBD2
j_call: TRBJ2-3
clone_size: few
cdr3_aa: CSARRAGGPWADTQYF
cdr3_nt: TGCAGTGCTAGAAGAGCGGGGGGGCCGTGGGCAGATACGCAGTATTTT

v_call: TRBV4-3
d_call: TRBD2
j_call: TRBJ2-1
clone_size: many
cdr3_aa: CASSQVGTSGRRGNEQFF
cdr3_nt: TGCGCCAGCAGCCAAGTGGGGACTAGCGGGAGGAGGGGGAATGAGCAGTTCTTC

v_call: TRBV29-1
d_call: -
j_call: TRBJ1-5
clone_size: few
cdr3_aa: CSVGGLSNQPQHF
cdr3_nt: TGCAGCGTTGGGGGGCTTAGCAATCAGCCCCAGCATTTT

v_call: TRBV20-1
d_call: TRBD2
j_call: TRBJ2-3
clone_size: -
cdr3_aa: CSATTSGIIDTQYF
cdr3_nt: TGCAGTGCCACGACTAGCGGGATTATAGATACGCAGTATTTT

v_call: TRBV7-2
d_call: -
j_call: TRBJ2-3
clone_size: few
cdr3_aa: CASSSIAASTDTQYF
cdr3_nt: TGTGCCAGCAGCTCAATAGCGGCTAGCACAGATACGCAGTATTTT

v_call: TRBV6-1
d_call: -
j_call: TRBJ2-7
clone_size: -
cdr3_aa: CASSPLPGVYEQYF
cdr3_nt: TGTGCCAGCAGTCCCCTGCCAGGAGTGTACGAGCAGTACTTC

v_call: TRBV29-1
d_call: -
j_call: TRBJ2-1
clone_size: -
cdr3_aa: CSVEVDDAYNEQFF
cdr3_nt: TGCAGCGTTGAAGTGGATGACGCCTACAATGAGCAGTTCTTC

v_call: TRBV12-3/TRBV12-4
d_call: -
j_call: TRBJ2-5
clone_size: -
cdr3_aa: CASSRARGWETQYF
cdr3_nt: TGTGCCAGCAGCCGAGCACGCGGATGGGAGACCCAGTACTTC

v_call: TRBV28
d_call: -
j_call: TRBJ1-1
clone_size: -
cdr3_aa: CASGGSARGAFF
cdr3_nt: TGTGCCAGCGGAGGCTCCGCCAGAGGGGCTTTCTTT

v_call: TRBV20-1
d_call: -
j_call: TRBJ1-2
clone_size: many
cdr3_aa: CSARSQTNYGYTF
cdr3_nt: TGCAGTGCTAGGTCACAGACTAACTATGGCTACACCTTC

v_call: TRBV15
d_call: TRBD2
j_call: TRBJ2-1
clone_size: few
cdr3_aa: CATSRELAGRRLSGGLIDEQFF
cdr3_nt: TGTGCCACCAGCAGAGAACTGGCCGGCCGGCGTTTATCGGGGGGTCTTATCGATGAGCAGTTCTTC

v_call: TRBV18
d_call: -
j_call: TRBJ2-1
clone_size: -
cdr3_aa: CASSSKQSSYNEQFF
cdr3_nt: TGTGCCAGCTCATCCAAACAGAGCTCCTACAATGAGCAGTTCTTC

v_call: TRBV6-4
d_call: TRBD1
j_call: TRBJ2-1
clone_size: -
cdr3_aa: CASSIEQGAGYEQFF
cdr3_nt: TGTGCCAGCAGCATAGAACAGGGGGCAGGTTATGAGCAGTTCTTC

v_call: TRBV19
d_call: TRBD2
j_call: TRBJ2-3
clone_size: few
cdr3_aa: CAAGTSADTQYF
cdr3_nt: TGTGCAGCAGGGACTAGCGCAGATACGCAGTATTTT

v_call: TRBV6-5
d_call: -
j_call: TRBJ1-2
clone_size: -
cdr3_aa: CASSYSPQGLSGYTF
cdr3_nt: TGTGCCAGCAGTTACTCGCCCCAGGGCCTTAGTGGCTACACCTTC

v_call: TRBV5-1
d_call: -
j_call: TRBJ1-1
clone_size: many
cdr3_aa: CASSLTPQVNTEAFF
cdr3_nt: TGCGCCAGCAGCTTGACTCCACAGGTGAACACTGAAGCTTTCTTT

v_call: TRBV7-2
d_call: -
j_call: TRBJ1-1
clone_size: -
cdr3_aa: CASTLQGWTVEAFF
cdr3_nt: TGTGCCAGCACCTTACAGGGATGGACGGTGGAAGCTTTCTTT

v_call: TRBV7-9
d_call: -
j_call: TRBJ1-1
clone_size: many
cdr3_aa: CASSLETGTTEAFF
cdr3_nt: TGTGCCAGCAGCTTAGAGACCGGGACTACTGAAGCTTTCTTT

v_call: TRBV9
d_call: -
j_call: TRBJ2-3
clone_size: few
cdr3_aa: CASSSGTSKPDTQYF
cdr3_nt: TGTGCCAGCAGCTCAGGAACTAGCAAGCCAGATACGCAGTATTTT

v_call: TRBV29-1
d_call: TRBD1
j_call: TRBJ1-1
clone_size: many
cdr3_aa: CSAGGGQGVGTEAFF
cdr3_nt: TGCAGCGCCGGAGGCGGACAGGGTGTCGGCACTGAAGCTTTCTTT

v_call: TRBV12-3/TRBV12-4
d_call: -
j_call: TRBJ2-1
clone_size: few
cdr3_aa: CASSRDGVVGYNEQFF
cdr3_nt: TGTGCCAGCAGCCGAGATGGCGTGGTGGGGTACAATGAGCAGTTCTTC

v_call: TRBV2
d_call: TRBD2
j_call: TRBJ2-1
clone_size: few
cdr3_aa: CASNREGLQQFF
cdr3_nt: TGTGCCAGCAACCGGGAGGGGCTACAGCAGTTCTTC

v_call: TRBV7-2
d_call: -
j_call: TRBJ2-2
clone_size: -
cdr3_aa: CASSLRGSGPGELFF
cdr3_nt: TGTGCCAGCAGCTTAAGGGGTAGTGGACCCGGGGAGCTGTTTTTT

v_call: TRBV5-1
d_call: -
j_call: TRBJ2-7
clone_size: -
cdr3_aa: CASSLMPGVSYEQYF
cdr3_nt: TGCGCCAGCAGCCTGATGCCAGGGGTATCCTACGAGCAGTACTTC

v_call: TRBV6-2/TRBV6-3
d_call: -
j_call: TRBJ1-2
clone_size: few
cdr3_aa: CASSYGLYGYTF
cdr3_nt: TGTGCCAGCAGTTACGGGCTCTATGGCTACACCTTC

v_call: TRBV12-3/TRBV12-4
d_call: -
j_call: TRBJ2-3
clone_size: few
cdr3_aa: CASSFIGAAGDTQYF
cdr3_nt: TGTGCCAGCAGTTTTATCGGGGCGGCAGGGGATACGCAGTATTTT

v_call: TRBV11-2
d_call: TRBD2
j_call: TRBJ2-7
clone_size: few
cdr3_aa: CARTPRLAGFLPSYEQYF
cdr3_nt: TGTGCCAGAACCCCTCGACTAGCGGGATTCCTCCCCTCCTACGAGCAGTACTTC

v_call: TRBV15
d_call: -
j_call: TRBJ2-5
clone_size: few
cdr3_aa: CATSRARIGGETQYF
cdr3_nt: TGTGCCACCAGCAGAGCGAGAATAGGGGGAGAGACCCAGTACTTC

v_call: TRBV5-5
d_call: -
j_call: TRBJ1-2
clone_size: few
cdr3_aa: CASSRERGDYGYTF
cdr3_nt: TGTGCCAGCAGCCGCGAGAGGGGGGACTATGGCTACACCTTC

v_call: TRBV2
d_call: -
j_call: TRBJ2-1
clone_size: once
cdr3_aa: CASSERGEQFF
cdr3_nt: TGTGCCAGCAGTGAAAGGGGTGAGCAGTTCTTC

v_call: TRBV7-2
d_call: -
j_call: TRBJ2-1
clone_size: many
cdr3_aa: CASSSSGNTYNEQFF
cdr3_nt: TGTGCCAGCAGCTCCTCGGGGAACACCTACAATGAGCAGTTCTTC

v_call: TRBV18
d_call: TRBD1
j_call: TRBJ2-7
clone_size: few
cdr3_aa: CASSPWTGREQYF
cdr3_nt: TGTGCCAGCTCACCCTGGACAGGCAGGGAGCAGTACTTC

v_call: TRBV14
d_call: TRBD2
j_call: TRBJ2-7
clone_size: few
cdr3_aa: CASSLRDYPYEQYF
cdr3_nt: TGTGCCAGCAGCCTACGGGACTACCCCTACGAGCAGTACTTC

v_call: TRBV6-2/TRBV6-3
d_call: -
j_call: TRBJ2-1
clone_size: -
cdr3_aa: CASSYSPAGPNEQFF
cdr3_nt: TGTGCCAGCAGTTACTCCCCAGCGGGCCCCAATGAGCAGTTCTTC

v_call: TRBV6-5
d_call: -
j_call: TRBJ2-5
clone_size: many
cdr3_aa: CASSYSYELGGVGKTQYF
cdr3_nt: TGTGCCAGCAGTTACAGTTATGAATTGGGGGGAGTGGGCAAGACCCAGTACTTC

v_call: TRBV28
d_call: TRBD2
j_call: TRBJ2-7
clone_size: -
cdr3_aa: CASVVGGGSGSVYEQYF
cdr3_nt: TGTGCCAGCGTGGTGGGGGGTGGTAGCGGGAGTGTCTACGAGCAGTACTTC

v_call: TRBV7-9
d_call: -
j_call: TRBJ1-2
clone_size: -
cdr3_aa: CASSRGRDGYTF
cdr3_nt: TGTGCCAGCAGCCGGGGTCGGGATGGCTACACCTTC

v_call: TRBV7-7
d_call: TRBD1
j_call: TRBJ2-1
clone_size: many
cdr3_aa: CASSLRTGGLYNEQFF
cdr3_nt: TGTGCTAGCAGCTTAAGGACAGGGGGCTTGTACAATGAGCAGTTCTTC

v_call: TRBV6-5
d_call: TRBD1
j_call: TRBJ1-5
clone_size: many
cdr3_aa: CASSRGQGMNNQPQHF
cdr3_nt: TGTGCCAGCAGCCGAGGACAGGGGATGAACAATCAGCCCCAGCATTTT

v_call: TRBV7-2
d_call: TRBD2
j_call: TRBJ2-1
clone_size: -
cdr3_aa: CASSLGGLAEQFF
cdr3_nt: TGTGCCAGCAGCTTAGGCGGACTAGCGGAGCAGTTCTTC

v_call: TRBV4-2
d_call: -
j_call: TRBJ2-7
clone_size: -
cdr3_aa: CASSQDEGGGLYEQYF
cdr3_nt: TGTGCCAGCAGCCAAGATGAGGGGGGAGGACTCTACGAGCAGTACTTC

v_call: TRBV11-2
d_call: -
j_call: TRBJ2-4
clone_size: few
cdr3_aa: CASTASRAPGRELNIQYF
cdr3_nt: TGTGCCAGCACCGCCTCGCGGGCCCCGGGGCGTGAGTTGAACATTCAGTACTTC

v_call: TRBV24-1
d_call: TRBD1
j_call: TRBJ1-5
clone_size: -
cdr3_aa: CATSEATGVSSNQPQHF
cdr3_nt: TGTGCCACCAGTGAGGCCACAGGGGTCTCTAGCAATCAGCCCCAGCATTTT